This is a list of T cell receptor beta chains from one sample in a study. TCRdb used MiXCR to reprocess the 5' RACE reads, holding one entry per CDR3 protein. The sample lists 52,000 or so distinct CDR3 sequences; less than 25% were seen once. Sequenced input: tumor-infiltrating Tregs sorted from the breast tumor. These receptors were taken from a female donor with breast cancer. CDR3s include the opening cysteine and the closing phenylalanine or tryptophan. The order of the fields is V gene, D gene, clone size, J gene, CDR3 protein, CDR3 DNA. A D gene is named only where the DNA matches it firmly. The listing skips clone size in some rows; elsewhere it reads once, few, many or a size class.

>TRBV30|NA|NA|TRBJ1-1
CAWSASTYTEAFF
TGTGCCTGGAGTGCGTCGACTTACACTGAAGCTTTCTTT
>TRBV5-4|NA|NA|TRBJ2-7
CASSTHGVYEQCF
TGTGCCAGCAGCACACACGGGGTCTACGAGCAGTGCTTC
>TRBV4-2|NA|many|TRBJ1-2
CASSLGGSGYTF
TGTGCCAGCAGCTTGGGAGGCAGCGGCTACACCTTC
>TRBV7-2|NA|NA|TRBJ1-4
CASSPRRAATNEKLFF
TGTGCCAGCAGCCCGCGGAGAGCTGCAACTAATGAAAAACTGTTTTTT
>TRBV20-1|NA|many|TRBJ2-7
CSAHETYEQYF
TGCAGTGCCCACGAGACCTACGAGCAGTACTTC
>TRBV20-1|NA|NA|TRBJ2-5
CSAGGSGYQETQYF
TGCAGTGCCGGGGGTAGCGGATACCAAGAGACCCAGTACTTC
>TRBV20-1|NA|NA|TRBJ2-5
CSAREIMYQETQYF
TGCAGTGCTAGAGAGATAATGTACCAAGAGACCCAGTACTTC
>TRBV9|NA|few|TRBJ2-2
CASSGNIADTNTGELFF
TGTGCCAGCAGCGGGAACATAGCGGATACGAACACCGGGGAGCTGTTTTTT
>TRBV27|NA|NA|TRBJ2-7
CASSFRSYEQYF
TGTGCCAGCAGTTTTCGATCCTACGAGCAGTACTTC
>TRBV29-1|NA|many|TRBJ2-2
CSVRSDSSTGELFF
TGCAGCGTTCGTTCGGACAGTTCCACCGGGGAGCTGTTTTTT
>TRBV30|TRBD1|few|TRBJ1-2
CAWNEPGGGRGYTF
TGTGCCTGGAACGAACCAGGGGGGGGTCGAGGCTACACCTTC
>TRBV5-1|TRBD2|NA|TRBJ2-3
CASSFSGRVVTDTQYF
TGCGCCAGCAGCTTTAGCGGGAGGGTGGTGACAGATACGCAGTATTTT
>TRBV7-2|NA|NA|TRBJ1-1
CASILAGGRTEAFF
TGTGCCAGCATCTTAGCGGGGGGGCGCACTGAAGCTTTCTTT
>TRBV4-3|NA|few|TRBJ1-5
CASSQDRGQPQHF
TGCGCCAGCAGCCAAGATAGGGGCCAGCCCCAGCATTTT
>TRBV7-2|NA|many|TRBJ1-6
CASRPEAKSSPLHF
TGTGCCAGCCGCCCGGAGGCGAAGTCTTCACCCCTCCACTTT
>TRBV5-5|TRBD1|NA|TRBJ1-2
CASSYQGANYGYTF
TGTGCCAGCAGCTATCAGGGGGCAAACTATGGCTACACCTTC
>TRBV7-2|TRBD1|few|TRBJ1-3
CASSSWTGGGNTIYF
TGTGCCAGCAGCTCCTGGACAGGGGGAGGAAACACCATATATTTT
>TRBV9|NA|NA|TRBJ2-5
CASSVGVGKQETQYF
TGTGCCAGCAGCGTAGGGGTGGGGAAACAAGAGACCCAGTACTTC
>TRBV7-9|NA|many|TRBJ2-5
CASSPNDRETQYF
TGTGCCAGCAGCCCCAATGACCGGGAGACCCAGTACTTC
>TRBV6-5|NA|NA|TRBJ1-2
CASGDRGGNYGYTF
TGTGCCAGCGGGGACCGAGGGGGAAACTATGGCTACACCTTC
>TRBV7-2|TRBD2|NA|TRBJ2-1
CASSLDGTSGSRKQFF
TGTGCCAGCAGCTTGGACGGGACTAGCGGGAGTAGAAAGCAGTTCTTC
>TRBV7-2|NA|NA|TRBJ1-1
CASSLATNTEAFF
TGTGCCAGCAGCCTAGCGACGAACACTGAAGCTTTCTTT
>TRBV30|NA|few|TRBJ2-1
CAWSPLGSEQFF
TGTGCCTGGAGCCCCCTAGGCAGTGAGCAGTTCTTC
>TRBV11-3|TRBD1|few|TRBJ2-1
CASSLALRDRGQEGYNEQFF
TGTGCCAGCAGCTTAGCATTAAGAGACAGGGGGCAAGAGGGGTACAATGAGCAGTTCTTC
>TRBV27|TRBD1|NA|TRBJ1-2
CASSFQGVEFYGYTF
TGTGCCAGCAGTTTCCAGGGGGTAGAGTTCTATGGCTACACCTTC
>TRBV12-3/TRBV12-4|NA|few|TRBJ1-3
CASRAGAGNTIYF
TGTGCCAGCAGGGCAGGGGCTGGAAACACCATATATTTT
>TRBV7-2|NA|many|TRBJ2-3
CASSLWGSGDTQYF
TGTGCCAGCAGCTTGTGGGGGAGTGGAGATACGCAGTATTTT
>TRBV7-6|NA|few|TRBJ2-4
CASSLALDGPQYF
TGTGCCAGCAGCTTAGCGCTGGACGGGCCCCAGTACTTC
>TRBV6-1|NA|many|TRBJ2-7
CASRESSYEQYF
TGTGCCAGCAGGGAATCTTCCTACGAGCAGTACTTC
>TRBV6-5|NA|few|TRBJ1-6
CASSWTGHNSPLHF
TGTGCCAGCAGTTGGACGGGACATAATTCACCCCTCCACTTT
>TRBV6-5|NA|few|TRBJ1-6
CASSRTEYNSPLHF
TGTGCCAGCAGTAGGACCGAGTATAATTCACCCCTCCACTTT
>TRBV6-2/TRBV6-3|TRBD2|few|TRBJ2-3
CASSRGPGLAGTDTQYF
TGTGCCAGCAGCCGAGGACCGGGACTAGCGGGAACAGATACGCAGTATTTT
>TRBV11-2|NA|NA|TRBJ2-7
CASSPLRRDNPYEQYF
TGTGCCAGCAGCCCTCTCAGGCGGGACAATCCCTACGAGCAGTACTTC
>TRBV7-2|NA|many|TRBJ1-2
CASSMDRAYGYTF
TGTGCCAGCAGCATGGACAGAGCCTATGGCTACACCTTC
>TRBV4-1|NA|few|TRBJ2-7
CASSPASVDREGEQYF
TGCGCCAGCAGCCCGGCGTCGGTGGACAGGGAGGGCGAGCAGTACTTC
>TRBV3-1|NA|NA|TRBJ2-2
CASSHPRLLNTGELFF
TGTGCCAGCAGCCACCCCCGACTGCTGAACACCGGGGAGCTGTTTTTT
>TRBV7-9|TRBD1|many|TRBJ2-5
CASSPLPGGPQETQYF
TGTGCCAGCAGCCCCCTCCCAGGGGGCCCCCAAGAGACCCAGTACTTC
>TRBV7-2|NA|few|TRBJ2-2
CASSLNVGRGTGELFF
TGTGCCAGCAGCTTAAACGTGGGCCGGGGTACCGGGGAGCTGTTTTTT
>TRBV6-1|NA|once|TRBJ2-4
CASSDFGGRAKNIQHF
TGTGCCAGCAGTGACTTTGGGGGCCGGGCCAAAAACATTCAGCACTTC
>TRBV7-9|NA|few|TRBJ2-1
CASSLGGVAVFGNEQFF
TGTGCCAGCAGCTTAGGTGGGGTAGCGGTATTTGGGAATGAGCAGTTCTTC
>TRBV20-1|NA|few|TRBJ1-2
CSAPRTAQANYGYTF
TGCAGTGCTCCCAGGACCGCCCAGGCTAACTATGGCTACACCTTC
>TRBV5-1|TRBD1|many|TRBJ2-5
CASSFARTGAMETQYF
TGCGCCAGCAGCTTCGCAAGGACAGGGGCGATGGAGACCCAGTACTTC
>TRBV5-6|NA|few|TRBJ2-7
CASRDSSSSYEQYF
TGTGCCAGCCGTGACAGCTCGAGCTCCTACGAGCAGTACTTC
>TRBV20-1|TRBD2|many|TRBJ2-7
CSAQGTSGRASYEQYF
TGCAGTGCTCAAGGGACTAGCGGGAGGGCCTCGTACGAGCAGTACTTC
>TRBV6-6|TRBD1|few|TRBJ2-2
CASSYRQGDTGELFF
TGTGCCAGCAGTTATAGACAGGGGGACACCGGGGAGCTGTTTTTT
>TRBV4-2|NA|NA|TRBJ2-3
CASSPPPGADFTDTQYF
TGTGCCAGCAGCCCCCCCCCGGGGGCAGATTTCACAGATACGCAGTATTTT
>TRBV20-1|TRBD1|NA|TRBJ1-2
CSAQGIGGGGYTF
TGCAGTGCTCAAGGGATAGGGGGCGGTGGCTACACCTTC